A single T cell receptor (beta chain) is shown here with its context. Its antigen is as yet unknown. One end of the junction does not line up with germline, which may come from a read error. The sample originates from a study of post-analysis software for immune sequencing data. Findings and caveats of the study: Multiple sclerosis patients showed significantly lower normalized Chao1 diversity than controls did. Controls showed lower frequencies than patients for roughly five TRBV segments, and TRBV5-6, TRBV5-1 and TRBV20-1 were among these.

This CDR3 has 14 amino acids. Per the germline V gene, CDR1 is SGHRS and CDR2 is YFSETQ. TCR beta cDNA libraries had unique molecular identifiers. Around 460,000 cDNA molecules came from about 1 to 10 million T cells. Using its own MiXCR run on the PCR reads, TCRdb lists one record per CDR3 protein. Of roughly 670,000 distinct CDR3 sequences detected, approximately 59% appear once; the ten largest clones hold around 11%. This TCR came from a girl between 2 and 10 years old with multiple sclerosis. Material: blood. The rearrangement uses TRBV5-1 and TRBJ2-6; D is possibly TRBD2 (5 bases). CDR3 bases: TGCGCCGGCAGCTTGGGGAGATCGGCCAACGTCCTGACTTTC. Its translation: CAGSLGRSANVLTF. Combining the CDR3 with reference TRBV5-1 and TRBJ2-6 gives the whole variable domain KAGVTQTPRYLIKTRGQQVTLSCSPISGHRSVSWYQQTPGQGLQFLFEYFSETQRNKGNFPGRFSGRQFSNSRSEMNVSTLELGDSALYLCAGSLGRSANVLTFGAGSRLTVL.